This T cell receptor beta chain was identified in a study of OX40 agonist ivuxolimab in advanced cancers. Overall study context: In this trial design, patients received ivuxolimab intravenously at 0.01 to 10 mg/kg every 2 weeks. Three dose-escalation patients had partial responses: one with hepatocellular carcinoma and two with cutaneous melanoma.

The table came from immunoSEQ multiplex PCR; TCRdb's copy has only in-frame clones and leaves some out. The sample lists approximately 61,000 clones, 80% to 95% occurring once. Notes on the study in general: Clonal expansion by week 6 occurred in CD4+ and CD8+ blood T cells (at 0.1 to 3.0 mg/kg).

This clone showed up just once. Its antigen remains unidentified. Sampled blood was obtained at baseline, cycle 4 day 1, and cycle 7 day 1. Between the trimmed V and J ends, which lost 8 bases and 6 bases, there was a span of 22 bases. Germline values: CDR1 SGHDN, CDR2 FVKESK. The CDR3 is 15 amino acids. J is TRBJ1-2 and V is TRBV14; TRBD1 is a possible D gene (6 bases). This TCR derives from an adult with an advanced solid tumor such as melanoma, head and neck, liver or kidney cancer. The material was CD4+ or CD8+ T cells sorted from blood, obtained in a trial of the OX40 agonist ivuxolimab. This CDR3 is CASGGTGQFEDGYTF. CDR3 sequence (DNA): TGTGCCAGCGGAGGGACTGGACAGTTTGAAGATGGCTACACCTTC.